This TCR beta chain came from a study of blood T cells in healthy people across ages. Overall study findings and caveats: Unsorted PBMC input precluded a conclusive naive versus antigen-experienced comparison.

Through a sample-barcoded 5' primer and a J-beta primer mix, a second PCR was run for 7 to 11 cycles. TCRdb redid the calling of the 5' RACE reads with MiXCR, one entry per CDR3 protein. The table lists hundreds of thousands of distinct CDR3 sequences, 29% of them singletons. The CDR3 runs to 14 residues. Germline-derived CDR1 and CDR2 are MNHEY and SVGAGI. The V gene end was trimmed by 2 bases and the J gene end by 8 bases; junction bases not matched to a gene: 2. Many counts were recorded for this clonotype. The antigen is undetermined. The source material was blood. The source of this sequence is a woman of 80 years or more in good health. The V gene is TRBV6-5, the J gene TRBJ2-4; 11 bases fit TRBD1. CDR3 DNA: TGTGCCAGCAGTTACAAGGGACAGGGGGACATTCAGTACTTC. Protein product: CASSYKGQGDIQYF.